The next 15 T cell receptor beta chains were all read from a single sample in a study of monozygotic twins with inflammatory bowel disease. TCRdb reprocessed the 5' RACE reads and keeps a single row for each CDR3 protein, giving no DNA. The sample holds 400,000 to 500,000 distinct CDR3 sequences. Material for sequencing was blood. These receptors came from a human donor with ulcerative colitis or Crohn's disease, or a healthy co-twin of an affected twin (not recorded which).

The V call is TRBV20-1, the J call TRBJ2-3; there is no DNA to check the TCRdb D call of TRBD2. The CDR3 is 15 amino acids. The germline gives CDR1 DFQATT, CDR2 SNEGSKA (reference sequence). CDR3 loop: CSAPLAGMSTDTQYF.

V gene TRBV5-1 combines with J gene TRBJ2-1; the TCRdb D gene call, TRBD2, has no DNA to confirm it. The CDR3 runs to 12 residues. CDR1 is SGHRS and CDR2 is YFSETQ in the germline V gene. This chain's CDR3 is CASSRLVDEQFF.

V is TRBV21-1 and J is TRBJ1-2; as DNA is missing, the TRBD1 call by TCRdb cannot be tested. TRBV21-1 is a pseudogene segment. This CDR3 is built from 15 residues. The CDR3 sequence: CASSGPPGQDYGYTF.

This chain uses TRBV5-4 with TRBJ1-5; TCRdb indicates TRBD1, and absent DNA this call remains unverified. CDR1 is SGHNT, CDR2 YYREEE, per germline (reference sequence). The CDR3 consists of 15 residues. The chain's CDR3 is CASSLGPGEGQPQHF.

The V and J genes are TRBV7-2 and TRBJ2-3; the TRBD2 assignment by TCRdb is unverifiable without DNA. The CDR3 runs to 19 residues. Germline CDR1 is SGHTA and CDR2 is FQGNSA. The CDR3 here is CASSLAGWGASGETDTQYF.

The rearrangement uses TRBV7-8 and TRBJ2-1; TCRdb gives TRBD2 as the D gene, but with no DNA this cannot be confirmed. This CDR3 has 16 amino acids. CDR1 and CDR2 (germline): SGHVS, FQNEAQ. The CDR3 is CASSPSSASSYNEQFF.

This chain connects TRBV4-1 to TRBJ2-7; TCRdb names TRBD1, which stays unverified in the absence of DNA. Per the germline V gene, CDR1 is MGHRA and CDR2 is YSYEKL. This CDR3 spans 13 amino acids. Here the CDR3 reads CASSQETLSEQYF.

The rearrangement joins TRBV4-3 to TRBJ2-1; the TCRdb call, TRBD2, lacks DNA for checking. Germline V CDR1 and CDR2: LGHNA, YSLEER. There are 16 residues in the CDR3. CDR3 sequence reads: CASSQEWLAGEVEQFF.

The rearrangement uses TRBV5-1 and TRBJ2-7. Germline V gives CDR1 SGHRS, CDR2 YFSETQ. The CDR3 runs 17 residues. The CDR3 sequence: CASSLAGLDRRAYEQYF.

This sequence joins TRBV20-1 and TRBJ1-1; TCRdb reports TRBD1, a call that lacks DNA to check it against. CDR1 and CDR2 (germline): DFQATT, SNEGSKA (reference sequence). This CDR3 is 15 amino acids long. The CDR3 here is CSARDLDRGNTEAFF.

This sequence joins TRBV10-3 and TRBJ1-4. CDR3 length: 15 residues. Germline loops: CDR1 ENHRY, CDR2 SYGVKD. The CDR3 sequence is CAISESQLTNEKLFF.

This chain joins TRBV29-1 and TRBJ1-1; the D call from TCRdb, TRBD1, cannot be confirmed without DNA. CDR3 length: 13 residues. The germline CDR1 and CDR2 sequences are SQVTM and ANQGSEA. CDR3: CSVQGRMNTEAFF.

This rearrangement joins TRBV27 to TRBJ2-4; TCRdb names TRBD1, which stays unverified in the absence of DNA. CDR3 size: 11 residues. The V gene's germline CDR1 is MNHEY and CDR2 SMNVEV (reference sequence). CDR3 residues: CASASFGNQYF.

The chain carries TRBV7-2 and TRBJ2-1; without DNA, the TCRdb call of TRBD2 cannot be checked. The V gene's germline CDR1 is SGHTA and CDR2 FQGNSA. This CDR3 spans 16 amino acids. The CDR3 here is CASSFPTSGTYNEQFF. The full variable domain, in which reference TRBV7-2 and TRBJ2-1 provide the parts outside the CDR3, is GAGVSQSPSNKVTEKGKDVELRCDPISGHTALYWYRQSLGQGLEFLIYFQGNSAPDKSGLPSDRFSAERTGGSVSTLTIQRTQQEDSAVYLCASSFPTSGTYNEQFFGPGTRLTVL.

The genes are TRBV3-1 and TRBJ1-1; the TCRdb call, TRBD1, lacks DNA for checking. The CDR3 consists of 15 residues. CDR1 and CDR2 (germline): LGHDT, YNNKEL (reference sequence). CDR3: CASSHGTGKNTEAFF.